This paragraph reports one T cell receptor beta chain. The target antigen is unknown. These data belong to a study of STAT5B mutations in CD4+ large granular lymphocyte leukemia. Study results and caveats: Around 25% of private leukemic clonotypes occurred rarely in other patients' non-leukemic repertoires. Data were not HLA-matched across samples. 8/27 top patient clones versus 2/35 control clones were TRBV06-family.

The CDR3 is 14 residues long. Germline CDR1 is MNHEY and CDR2 is SVGAGI. Trimming pared 6 bases from V and 1 base from J, leaving 11 bases between. TCRdb keeps only in-frame clones here, not all; method: immunoSEQ multiplex PCR. The table has 25,000 to 30,000 clones, approximately 80% seen once. The receptor comes from a human donor in good health. The sample was CD4+ T cells from blood buffy coats. The chain recombines TRBV6-5 with TRBJ2-3; D remains ambiguous. The CDR3 nucleotides read TGTGCCAGCAGCTACGACGAGGGCACAGATACGCAGTATTTT. The encoded protein is CASSYDEGTDTQYF.